This TCR beta chain was found in a study of shared clonotypes between healthy human individuals. Study-wide points: Clonotypes shared by all four sorted-subset donors had higher generation probabilities than non-shared clonotypes.

Trimming left V 1 base short and J 6 bases short, with 10 bases between. The CDR3 is made up of 14 amino acids. Germline loops: CDR1 MDHEN, CDR2 SYDVKM. Each PCR replicate from the sorted subsets contained about 200 ng DNA, which is roughly 33,000 T cell genomes. The table came from immunoSEQ multiplex PCR; TCRdb's copy has only in-frame clones and leaves some out. The table has over 750,000 clones, about 96% seen once; the top ten hold around 0.21%. The naive CD8 subset, CD45RO-negative cells positively selected for CCR7, excluded terminally differentiated effector memory CD45RA+ cells. With respect to this clone: Its antigen is undetermined.

J is TRBJ2-1 and V is TRBV28; D may match TRBD1 or TRBD2 (6 bases each). The receptor was isolated from a man aged 30 to 39 in good health. Material for sequencing was naive CD8+ T cells sorted from blood. As DNA, the CDR3 is TGTGCCAGCAGTTTATTAGGGGGGAGCAATGAGCAGTTCTTC. Its protein is CASSLLGGSNEQFF.